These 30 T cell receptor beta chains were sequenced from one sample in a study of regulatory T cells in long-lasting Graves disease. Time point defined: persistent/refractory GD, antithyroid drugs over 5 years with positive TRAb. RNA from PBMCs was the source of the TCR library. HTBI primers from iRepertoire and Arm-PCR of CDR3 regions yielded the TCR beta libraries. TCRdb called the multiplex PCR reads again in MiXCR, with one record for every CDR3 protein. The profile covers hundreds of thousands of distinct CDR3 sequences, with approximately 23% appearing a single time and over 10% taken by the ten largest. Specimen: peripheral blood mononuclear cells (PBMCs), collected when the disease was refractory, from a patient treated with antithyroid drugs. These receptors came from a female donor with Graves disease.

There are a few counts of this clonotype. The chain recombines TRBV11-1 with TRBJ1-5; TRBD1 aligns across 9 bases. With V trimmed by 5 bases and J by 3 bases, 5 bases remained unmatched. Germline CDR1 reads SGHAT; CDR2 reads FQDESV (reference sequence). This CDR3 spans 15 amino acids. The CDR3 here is CASSGGQGINQPQHF. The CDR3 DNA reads TGTGCCAGCAGCGGGGGACAGGGAATCAATCAGCCCCAGCATTTT.

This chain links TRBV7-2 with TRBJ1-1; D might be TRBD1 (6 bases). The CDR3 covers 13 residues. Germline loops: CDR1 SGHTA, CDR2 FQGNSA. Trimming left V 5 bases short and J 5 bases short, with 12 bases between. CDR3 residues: CASSAWGQTEAFF. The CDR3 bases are TGTGCCAGCAGCGCATGGGGGCAAACTGAAGCTTTCTTT.

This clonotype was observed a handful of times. The CDR3, as DNA: TGTGCCACCAGTGAGGATAGCCGCGAGCAGTACTTC. This sequence encodes CATSEDSREQYF. The chain is built from TRBV24-1 and TRBJ2-7, with unresolved D. The CDR3 runs to 12 residues. V was cut by 4 bases and J by 6 bases, with 9 bases left in between. Per germline, CDR1 KGHDR and CDR2 SFDVKD.

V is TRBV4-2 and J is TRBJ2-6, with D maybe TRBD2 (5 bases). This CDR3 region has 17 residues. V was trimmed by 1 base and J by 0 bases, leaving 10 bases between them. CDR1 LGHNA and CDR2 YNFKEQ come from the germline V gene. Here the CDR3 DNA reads TGTGCCAGCAGCCAAGTGTTGGCGGGCTCTGGGGCCAACGTCCTGACTTTC. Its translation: CASSQVLAGSGANVLTF.

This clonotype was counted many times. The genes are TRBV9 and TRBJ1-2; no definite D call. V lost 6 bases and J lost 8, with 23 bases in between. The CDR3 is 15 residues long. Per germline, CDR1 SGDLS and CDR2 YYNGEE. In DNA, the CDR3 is TGTGCCAGCACCCCTCAAAGCGCATCGGGCGTCGGCTACACCTTC. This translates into CASTPQSASGVGYTF. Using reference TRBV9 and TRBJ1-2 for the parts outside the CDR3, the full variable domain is DSGVTQTPKHLITATGQRVTLRCSPRSGDLSVYWYQQSLDQGLQFLIQYYNGEERAKGNILERFSAQQFPDLHSELNLSSLELGDSALYFCASTPQSASGVGYTFGSGTRLTVV.

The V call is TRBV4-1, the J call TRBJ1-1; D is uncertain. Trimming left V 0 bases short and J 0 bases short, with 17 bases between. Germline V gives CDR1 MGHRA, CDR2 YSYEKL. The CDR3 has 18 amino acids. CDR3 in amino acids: CASSQDRRLERVNTEAFF. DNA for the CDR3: TGCGCCAGCAGCCAAGATAGACGGCTGGAACGGGTGAACACTGAAGCTTTCTTT.

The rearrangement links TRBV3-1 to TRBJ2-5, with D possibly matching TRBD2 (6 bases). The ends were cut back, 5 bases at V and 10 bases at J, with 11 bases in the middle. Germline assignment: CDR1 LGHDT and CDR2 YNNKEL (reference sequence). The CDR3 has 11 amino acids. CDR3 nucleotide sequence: TGTGCCAGCAGCTCCCCGGGAGACCAGTACTTC. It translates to CASSSPGDQYF.

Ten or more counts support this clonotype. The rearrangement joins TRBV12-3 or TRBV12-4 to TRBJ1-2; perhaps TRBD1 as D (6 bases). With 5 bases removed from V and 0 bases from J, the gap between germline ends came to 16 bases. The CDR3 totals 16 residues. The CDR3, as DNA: TGTGCCAGCAGTCCCCGGACAGCAGCTGCTAACTATGGCTACACCTTC. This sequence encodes CASSPRTAAANYGYTF.

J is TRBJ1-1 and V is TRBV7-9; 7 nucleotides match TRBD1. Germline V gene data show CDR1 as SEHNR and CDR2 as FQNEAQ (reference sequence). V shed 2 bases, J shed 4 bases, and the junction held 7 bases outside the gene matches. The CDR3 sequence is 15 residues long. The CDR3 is CASSLPDREVTEAFF. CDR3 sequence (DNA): TGTGCCAGCAGCTTACCAGACAGGGAGGTCACTGAAGCTTTCTTT.

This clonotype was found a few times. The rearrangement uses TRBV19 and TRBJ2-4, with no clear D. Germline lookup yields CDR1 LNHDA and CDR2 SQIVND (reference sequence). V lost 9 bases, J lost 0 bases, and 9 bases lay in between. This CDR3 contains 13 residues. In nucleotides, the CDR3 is TGTGCCAGCCGACCTCTAGCCAAAAACATTCAGTACTTC. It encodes CASRPLAKNIQYF. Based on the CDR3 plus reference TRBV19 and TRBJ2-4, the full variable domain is DGGITQSPKYLFRKEGQNVTLSCEQNLNHDAMYWYRQDPGQGLRLIYYSQIVNDFQKGDIAEGYSVSREKKESFPLTVTSAQKNPTAFYLCASRPLAKNIQYFGAGTRLSVL.

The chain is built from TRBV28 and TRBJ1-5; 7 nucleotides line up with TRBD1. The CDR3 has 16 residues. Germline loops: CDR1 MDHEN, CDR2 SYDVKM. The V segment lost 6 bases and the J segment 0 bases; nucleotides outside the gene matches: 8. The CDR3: CASRQRQGHSNQPQHF. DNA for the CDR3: TGTGCCAGCAGACAAAGACAGGGCCATAGCAATCAGCCCCAGCATTTT. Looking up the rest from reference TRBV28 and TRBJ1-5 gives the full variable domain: DVKVTQSSRYLVKRTGEKVFLECVQDMDHENMFWYRQDPGLGLRLIYFSYDVKMKEKGDIPEGYSVSREKKERFSLILESASTNQTSMYLCASRQRQGHSNQPQHFGDGTRLSIL.

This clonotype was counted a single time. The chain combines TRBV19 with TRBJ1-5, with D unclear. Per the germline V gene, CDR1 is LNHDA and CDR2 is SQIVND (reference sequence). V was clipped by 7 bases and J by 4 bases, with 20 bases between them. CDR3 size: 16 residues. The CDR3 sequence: CASIPGPLVVNQPQHF. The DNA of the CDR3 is TGTGCCAGTATACCGGGCCCCCTTGTAGTTAATCAGCCCCAGCATTTT.

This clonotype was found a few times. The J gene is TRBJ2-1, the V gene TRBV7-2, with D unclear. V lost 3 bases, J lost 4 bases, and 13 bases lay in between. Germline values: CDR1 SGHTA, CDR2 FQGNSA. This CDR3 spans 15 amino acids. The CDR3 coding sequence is TGTGCCAGCAGCTTGTCGGCGGAGAATTACAATGAGCAGTTCTTC. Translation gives CASSLSAENYNEQFF.

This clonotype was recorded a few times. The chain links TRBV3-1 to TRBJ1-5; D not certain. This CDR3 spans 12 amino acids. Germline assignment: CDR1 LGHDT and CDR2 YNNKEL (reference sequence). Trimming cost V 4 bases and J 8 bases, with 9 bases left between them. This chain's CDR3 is CASSRGLEPQHF. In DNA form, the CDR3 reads TGTGCCAGCAGCCGGGGTTTGGAGCCCCAGCATTTT.

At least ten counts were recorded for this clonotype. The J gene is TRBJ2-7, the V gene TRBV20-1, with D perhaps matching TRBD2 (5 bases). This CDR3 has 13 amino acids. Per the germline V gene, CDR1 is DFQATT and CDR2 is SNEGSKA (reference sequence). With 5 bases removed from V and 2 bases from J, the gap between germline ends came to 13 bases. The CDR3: CSAPKEATYEQYF. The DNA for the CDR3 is TGCAGTGCTCCAAAGGAGGCAACCTACGAGCAGTACTTC.

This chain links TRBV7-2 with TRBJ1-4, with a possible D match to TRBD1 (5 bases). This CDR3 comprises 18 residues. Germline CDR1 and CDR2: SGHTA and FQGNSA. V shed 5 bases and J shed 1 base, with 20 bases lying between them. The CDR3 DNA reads TGTGCCAGCAGCCAAACCCCCACTTTGGGGGGAACTAATGAAAAACTGTTTTTT. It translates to CASSQTPTLGGTNEKLFF.

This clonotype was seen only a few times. CDR3 sequence reads: CASSQASGRPGELFF. CDR3 nucleotide sequence: TGTGCCAGCAGCCAGGCTAGCGGGAGGCCCGGGGAGCTGTTTTTT. The chain uses TRBV7-2 and TRBJ2-2, with TRBD2 matching 11 bases. The CDR3 loop spans 15 amino acids. CDR1 and CDR2 from the germline V gene are SGHTA and FQGNSA. The J segment lost 6 bases and the V segment lost 5 bases, leaving 5 bases of the junction unmatched.

The CDR3 loop is CASSQLNTGAYEQYF. In DNA, the CDR3 is TGCGCCAGCAGCCAATTGAACACAGGGGCCTACGAGCAGTACTTC. The J gene is TRBJ2-7, the V gene TRBV4-1, with TRBD1 matching over 7 bases. Unmatched junction bases numbered 6, after V lost 2 bases and J lost 2 bases. The CDR3 spans 15 residues. Per germline, CDR1 MGHRA and CDR2 YSYEKL.

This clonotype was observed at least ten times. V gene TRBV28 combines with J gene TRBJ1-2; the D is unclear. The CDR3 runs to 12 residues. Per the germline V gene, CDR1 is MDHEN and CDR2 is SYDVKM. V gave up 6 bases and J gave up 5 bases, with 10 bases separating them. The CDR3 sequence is CASSLGGYGYTF. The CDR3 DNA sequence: TGTGCCAGCAGCTTAGGCGGGTATGGCTACACCTTC.

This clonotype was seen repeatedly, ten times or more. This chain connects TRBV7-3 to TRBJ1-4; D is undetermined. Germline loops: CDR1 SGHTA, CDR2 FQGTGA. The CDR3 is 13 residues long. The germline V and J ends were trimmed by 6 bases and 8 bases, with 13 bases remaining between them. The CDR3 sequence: CASRSGSQEKLFF. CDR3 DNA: TGTGCCAGCAGGTCCGGATCCCAAGAAAAACTGTTTTTT.

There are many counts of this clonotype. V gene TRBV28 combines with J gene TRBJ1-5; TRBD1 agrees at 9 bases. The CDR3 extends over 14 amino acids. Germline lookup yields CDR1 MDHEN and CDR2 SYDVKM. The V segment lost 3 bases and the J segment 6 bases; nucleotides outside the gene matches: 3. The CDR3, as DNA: TGTGCCAGCAGTTTCGGACAGGGGATTCAGCCCCAGCATTTT. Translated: CASSFGQGIQPQHF.

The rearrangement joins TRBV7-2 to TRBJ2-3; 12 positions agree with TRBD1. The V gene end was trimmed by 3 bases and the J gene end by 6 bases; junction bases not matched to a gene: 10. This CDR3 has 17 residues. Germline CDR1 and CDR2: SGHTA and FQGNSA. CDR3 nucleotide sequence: TGTGCCAGCAGCTTCTCCGGGACAGGGGGCGTTGGGGATACGCAGTATTTT. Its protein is CASSFSGTGGVGDTQYF.

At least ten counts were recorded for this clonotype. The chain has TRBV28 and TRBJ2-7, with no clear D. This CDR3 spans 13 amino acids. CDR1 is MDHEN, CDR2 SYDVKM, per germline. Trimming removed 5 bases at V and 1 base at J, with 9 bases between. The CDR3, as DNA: TGTGCCAGCAGTCAACTCTTTTCCTACGAGCAGTACTTC. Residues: CASSQLFSYEQYF.

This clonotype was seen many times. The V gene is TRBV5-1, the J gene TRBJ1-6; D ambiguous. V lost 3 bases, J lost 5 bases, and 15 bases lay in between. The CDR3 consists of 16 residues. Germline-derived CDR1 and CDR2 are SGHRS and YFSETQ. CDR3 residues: CASSSDGWINNSPLHF. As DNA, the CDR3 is TGCGCCAGCAGCTCGGACGGATGGATCAATAATTCACCCCTCCACTTT. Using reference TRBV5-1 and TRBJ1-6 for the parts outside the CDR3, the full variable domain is KAGVTQTPRYLIKTRGQQVTLSCSPISGHRSVSWYQQTPGQGLQFLFEYFSETQRNKGNFPGRFSGRQFSNSRSEMNVSTLELGDSALYLCASSSDGWINNSPLHFGNGTRLTVT.

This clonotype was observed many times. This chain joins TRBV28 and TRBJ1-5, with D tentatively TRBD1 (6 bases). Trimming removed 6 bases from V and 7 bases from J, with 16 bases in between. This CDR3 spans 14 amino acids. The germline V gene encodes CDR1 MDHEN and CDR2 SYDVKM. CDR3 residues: CASREQGDPQPQHF. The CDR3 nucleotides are TGTGCCAGCAGGGAACAGGGTGACCCCCAGCCCCAGCATTTT.

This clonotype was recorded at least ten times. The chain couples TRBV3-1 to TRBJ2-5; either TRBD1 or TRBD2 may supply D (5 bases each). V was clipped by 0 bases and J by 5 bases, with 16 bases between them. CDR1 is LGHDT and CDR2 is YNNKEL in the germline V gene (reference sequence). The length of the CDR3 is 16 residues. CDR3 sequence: CASSQDEGPAEETQYF. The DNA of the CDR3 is TGTGCCAGCAGCCAAGACGAGGGACCGGCGGAGGAGACCCAGTACTTC.

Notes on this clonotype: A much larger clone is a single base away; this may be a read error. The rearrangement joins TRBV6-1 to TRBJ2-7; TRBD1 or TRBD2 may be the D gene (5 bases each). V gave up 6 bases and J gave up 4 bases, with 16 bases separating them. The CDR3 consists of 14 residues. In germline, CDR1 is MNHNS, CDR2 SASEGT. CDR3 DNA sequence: TGTGCCAGCAGCAGGGACGGGAAGGTGTACGAGCAGTACTTC. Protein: CASSRDGKVYEQYF.

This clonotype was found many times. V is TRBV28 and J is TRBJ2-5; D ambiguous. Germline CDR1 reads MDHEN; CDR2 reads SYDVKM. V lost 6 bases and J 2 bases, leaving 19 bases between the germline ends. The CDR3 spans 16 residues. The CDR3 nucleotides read TGTGCCAGCAGCGAGACTCCCTGGCCAGCTCAAGAGACCCAGTACTTC. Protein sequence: CASSETPWPAQETQYF.

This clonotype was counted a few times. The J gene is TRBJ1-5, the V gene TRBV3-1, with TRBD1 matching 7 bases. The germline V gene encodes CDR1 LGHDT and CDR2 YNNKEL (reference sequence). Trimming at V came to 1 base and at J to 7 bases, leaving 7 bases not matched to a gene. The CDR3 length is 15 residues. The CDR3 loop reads CASSQGGTVNQPQHF. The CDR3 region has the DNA TGTGCCAGCAGCCAAGGGGGGACAGTAAACCAGCCCCAGCATTTT. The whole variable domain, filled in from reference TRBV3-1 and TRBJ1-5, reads DTAVSQTPKYLVTQMGNDKSIKCEQNLGHDTMYWYKQDSKKFLKIMFSYNNKELIINETVPNRFSPKSPDKAHLNLHINSLELGDSAVYFCASSQGGTVNQPQHFGDGTRLSIL.

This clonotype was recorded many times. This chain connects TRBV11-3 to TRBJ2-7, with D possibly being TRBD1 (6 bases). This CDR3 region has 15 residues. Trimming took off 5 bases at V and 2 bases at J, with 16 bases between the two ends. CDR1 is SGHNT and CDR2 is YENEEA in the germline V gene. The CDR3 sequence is CASSLTGSPTYEQYF. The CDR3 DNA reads TGTGCCAGCAGCCTAACAGGGAGCCCGACCTACGAGCAGTACTTC.